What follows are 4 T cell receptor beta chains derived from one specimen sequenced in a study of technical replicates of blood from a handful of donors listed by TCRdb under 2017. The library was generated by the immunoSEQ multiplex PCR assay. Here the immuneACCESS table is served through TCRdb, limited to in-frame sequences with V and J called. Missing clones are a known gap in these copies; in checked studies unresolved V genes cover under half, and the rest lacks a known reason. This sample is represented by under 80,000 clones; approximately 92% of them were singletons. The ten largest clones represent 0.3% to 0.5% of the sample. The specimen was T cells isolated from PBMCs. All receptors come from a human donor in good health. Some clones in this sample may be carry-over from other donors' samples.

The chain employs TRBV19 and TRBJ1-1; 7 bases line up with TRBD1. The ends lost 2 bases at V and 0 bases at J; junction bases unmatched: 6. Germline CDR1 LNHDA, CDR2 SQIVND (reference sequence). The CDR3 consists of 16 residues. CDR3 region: CASSIIVDRMNTEAFF. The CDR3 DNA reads TGTGCCAGTAGTATAATCGTGGACAGGATGAACACTGAAGCTTTCTTT.

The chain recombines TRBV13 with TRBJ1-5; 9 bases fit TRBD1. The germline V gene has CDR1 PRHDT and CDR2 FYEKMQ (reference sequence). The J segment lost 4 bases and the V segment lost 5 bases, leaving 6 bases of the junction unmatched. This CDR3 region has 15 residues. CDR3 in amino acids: CASSRGQGINQPQHF. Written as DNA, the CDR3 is TGTGCCAGCAGCAGAGGACAGGGGATAAATCAGCCCCAGCATTTT.

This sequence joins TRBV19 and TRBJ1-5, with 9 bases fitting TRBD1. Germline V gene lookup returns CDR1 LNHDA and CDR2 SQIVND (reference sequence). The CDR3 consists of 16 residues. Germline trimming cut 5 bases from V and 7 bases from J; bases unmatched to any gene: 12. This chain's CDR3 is CASSSRDRVPKQPQHF. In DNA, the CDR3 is TGTGCCAGTAGTTCCCGGGACAGGGTCCCCAAACAGCCCCAGCATTTT.

CDR3 in DNA: TGTGCCAGTAACACGGGACAGTTCTCCTACGAGCAGTACTTC. This translates into CASNTGQFSYEQYF. V usage is TRBV19 and J usage is TRBJ2-5; 7 bases are shared with TRBD1. The DNA matches TRBJ2-7 better at its end, which makes the J call doubtful. This CDR3 has 14 residues. The germline V gene encodes CDR1 LNHDA and CDR2 SQIVND (reference sequence).